What follows are 3 T cell receptor beta chains derived from one specimen sequenced in a study of blood T cell repertoires in COVID-19. Generated by immunoSEQ multiplex PCR, the TCRdb table keeps only in-frame clones and is missing some. The repertoire holds over 100,000 clones, with approximately 84% as singletons. The sequenced material came from peripheral blood. The source is a woman aged 50 to 60 with acute or convalescent COVID-19.

The chain carries TRBV25-1 and TRBJ2-1, with D possibly being TRBD1 (6 bases). The CDR3 is 14 residues long. The germline V and J ends were trimmed by 5 bases and 6 bases, with 14 bases remaining between them. CDR1 and CDR2 (germline): MGHDK, SYGVNS. In DNA, the CDR3 is TGTGCCAGCAGTCCGCGACAGGTGGGCAATGAGCAGTTCTTC. Protein product: CASSPRQVGNEQFF.

This chain connects TRBV4-1 to TRBJ1-1; a weak D match, TRBD1 (5 bases). The CDR3 is 16 amino acids. CDR1 and CDR2 from the germline V gene are MGHRA and YSYEKL. V gave up 0 bases and J gave up 5 bases, with 16 bases separating them. The CDR3 here is CASSQDGGGISTEAFF. CDR3 nucleotides: TGCGCCAGCAGCCAAGATGGGGGGGGGATCTCTACTGAAGCTTTCTTT.

The chain combines TRBV28 with TRBJ1-4; TRBD1 aligns across 7 bases. Germline V gene data show CDR1 as MDHEN and CDR2 as SYDVKM. V lost 6 bases, J lost 3 bases, and 1 base stayed unmatched. CDR3 length equals 13 residues. CDR3 amino acids: CASRGTANEKLFF. CDR3 nucleotides: TGTGCCAGCAGGGGGACAGCTAATGAAAAACTGTTTTTT. Filled out from reference TRBV28 and TRBJ1-4, the complete variable domain reads DVKVTQSSRYLVKRTGEKVFLECVQDMDHENMFWYRQDPGLGLRLIYFSYDVKMKEKGDIPEGYSVSREKKERFSLILESASTNQTSMYLCASRGTANEKLFFGSGTQLSVL.